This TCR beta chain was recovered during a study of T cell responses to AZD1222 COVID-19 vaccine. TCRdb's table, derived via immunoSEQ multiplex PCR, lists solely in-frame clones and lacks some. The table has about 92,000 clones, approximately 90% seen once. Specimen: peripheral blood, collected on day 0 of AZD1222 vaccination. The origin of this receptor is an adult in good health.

The CDR3 nucleotides are TGTGCCAGCACACAGGGTGAAGCTTTCTTT. Translating it yields CASTQGEAFF. The V gene is TRBV6-5, the J gene TRBJ1-1, with D possibly matching TRBD1 (6 bases). Germline V gene lookup returns CDR1 MNHEY and CDR2 SVGAGI. CDR3 length: 10 residues. Trimming removed 7 bases from V and 7 bases from J, with 7 bases in between.